The clone carrying this T cell receptor beta chain showed up just once. Being one base from a much bigger clone, this may be a read error. The data derive from a study of human T cells and chemical hapten exposure. Study as a whole: Patients were given diphenylcyclopropenone on the scalp weekly across the roughly 25-week study.

The time point here: patch test 1, 2 weeks after DPC sensitization. As to treatment: therapeutic diphenylcyclopropenone sensitization with weekly scalp DPC. Patients had alopecia, were aged 18 to 70, and were not pregnant. TCRdb re-analysed the RACE reads in MiXCR, keeping a single row per CDR3 protein. This table holds around 110,000 distinct CDR3 sequences, 9% to 14% found once. The material was whole blood, obtained in connection with sensitization to the hapten diphenylcyclopropenone (DPC). The TCR comes from a woman between 50 and 59 years old with alopecia areata. Some clones in this sample may be carry-over from other donors' samples.

CDR3 bases: TGTGCCAGCAGCTTAGGAGGGATTAGCAATCAGCCCCAGCATTTT. Translated, it gives CASSLGGISNQPQHF. The chain links TRBV7-8 to TRBJ1-5; D is unclear. Trimming stripped 1 base from V and 0 bases from J, with 7 bases between. Germline loops: CDR1 SGHVS, CDR2 FQNEAQ. The CDR3 contains 15 residues.